The 21 T cell receptor beta chains presented below share a single source sample, sequenced in a study of siplizumab effects on memory and regulatory T cells (dated by TCRdb to the late 2010s). Libraries were built with the immunoSEQ multiplex PCR assay. TCRdb retrieved this table from immuneACCESS and kept in-frame rearrangements only. Not all clones are present; in checked studies, unresolved V genes account for under half, and no reason is known for the remainder. For this sample there are about 100,000 clones; roughly 94% appear just once. In total, the top ten clones hold over 0.55% of the sample. The sequencing input was Tregs sorted from blood. Receptor source: a human donor in good health.

The chain is built from TRBV6-1 and TRBJ2-7; possible D gene TRBD1, 5 bases. Trimming left V 2 bases short and J 2 bases short, with 13 bases between. The CDR3 is made up of 15 amino acids. The germline CDR1 and CDR2 sequences are MNHNS and SASEGT. The DNA of the CDR3 is TGTGCCAGCAGTGAACAGGACACCAAACCCTACGAGCAGTACTTC. It is translated as CASSEQDTKPYEQYF.

This chain connects TRBV6-1 to TRBJ2-5, with D perhaps matching TRBD1 (6 bases). With 6 bases removed from V and 5 bases from J, the gap between germline ends came to 16 bases. CDR1 is MNHNS, CDR2 SASEGT, per germline. This CDR3 is built from 14 residues. The CDR3 DNA follows: TGTGCCAGCAGCGACAAGAGACAGGTGGAGACCCAGTACTTC. Protein product: CASSDKRQVETQYF.

The chain links TRBV18 to TRBJ2-7, with 8 bases aligning to TRBD1. Germline-derived CDR1 and CDR2 are KGHSH and LQKENI. V dropped 3 bases and J dropped 1; count of bases not matched to a gene: 5. The CDR3 sequence is 15 residues long. For the CDR3, the DNA is TGTGCCAGCTCACCCCGGACAGGGCAATCCTACGAGCAGTACTTC. Translated, it gives CASSPRTGQSYEQYF.

This chain links TRBV29-1 with TRBJ1-1; unclear D gene. The CDR3 totals 12 residues. The V end lost 4 bases, the J end lost 7 bases, and 13 bases lay between the germline ends. The germline gives CDR1 SQVTM, CDR2 ANQGSEA. This CDR3 is CSVGNRYIEAFF. The CDR3 bases are TGCAGCGTTGGCAACAGATACATTGAAGCTTTCTTT.

In its sample, this clone was seen once. The chain combines TRBV28 with TRBJ2-5; D remains ambiguous. The CDR3 is 11 amino acids. Trimming took off 6 bases at V and 9 bases at J, with 11 bases between the two ends. Per the germline V gene, CDR1 is MDHEN and CDR2 is SYDVKM. CDR3 DNA: TGTGCCAGCAGGTCTAAAGTAGCCCAGTACTTC. Its protein is CASRSKVAQYF.

The chain couples TRBV19 to TRBJ2-6; 10 bases agree with TRBD2. Looked up from germline, CDR1 is LNHDA and CDR2 is SQIVND (reference sequence). The J segment lost 3 bases and the V segment lost 3 bases, leaving 5 bases of the junction unmatched. The CDR3 sequence is 17 residues long. CDR3 sequence (DNA): TGTGCCAGTAGTATTATAGCGGGAGGTGGTGGGGCCAACGTCCTGACTTTC. Protein product: CASSIIAGGGGANVLTF.

V gene TRBV7-8 combines with J gene TRBJ2-5; D not certain. Germline V gene data show CDR1 as SGHVS and CDR2 as FQNEAQ. The CDR3 length is 15 residues. V was pared by 2 bases and J by 3 bases, with 13 bases between. CDR3 in amino acids: CASSLHERVEETQYF. CDR3 nucleotides: TGTGCCAGCAGCTTACATGAAAGGGTCGAAGAGACCCAGTACTTC.

The V gene is TRBV28, the J gene TRBJ2-7; no firm D call. The CDR3 contains 14 residues. The V gene lost 3 bases and the J gene lost 3 bases, with 12 bases spanning the gap. From germline, CDR1 is MDHEN and CDR2 SYDVKM. The CDR3 nucleotides read TGTGCCAGCAGTTTGGGTTACCCGAACTACGAGCAGTACTTC. It encodes CASSLGYPNYEQYF.

The J gene is TRBJ1-5, the V gene TRBV5-1, with D possibly being TRBD1 (5 bases). CDR1 is SGHRS, CDR2 YFSETQ, per germline. Trimming removed 4 bases at V and 7 bases at J, with 18 bases between. The length of the CDR3 is 15 residues. CDR3 sequence (DNA): TGCGCCAGCAGCCCGGGGCCTACCGCCCCCCAGCCCCAGCATTTT. Its translation is CASSPGPTAPQPQHF.

The chain employs TRBV9 and TRBJ1-2; D is uncertain. CDR1 and CDR2 from the germline V gene are SGDLS and YYNGEE. Trimming removed 0 bases at V and 2 bases at J, with 8 bases between. CDR3 length: 14 amino acids. CDR3 loop: CASSVAIENYGYTF. CDR3 nucleotides: TGTGCCAGCAGCGTAGCTATTGAAAACTATGGCTACACCTTC.

The chain combines TRBV6-1 with TRBJ2-5, with D perhaps TRBD2 (6 bases). The germline gives CDR1 MNHNS, CDR2 SASEGT. This CDR3 has 14 amino acids. The V gene lost 7 bases and the J gene lost 5 bases, with 17 bases spanning the gap. The CDR3 here is CASKARGAGETQYF. The CDR3 nucleotides read TGTGCCAGCAAAGCGAGGGGCGCGGGGGAGACCCAGTACTTC.

In this sample, this clone turned up once. The chain recombines TRBV5-1 with TRBJ2-7; D call uncertain. V was trimmed by 4 bases and J by 5 bases, leaving 13 bases between them. The CDR3 sequence is 13 residues long. Looked up from germline, CDR1 is SGHRS and CDR2 is YFSETQ. The CDR3 sequence: CASSVRSYNEQYF. As DNA, the CDR3 is TGCGCCAGCAGCGTGAGATCTTACAACGAGCAGTACTTC.

The chain employs TRBV18 and TRBJ2-1; 10 bases are shared with TRBD2. The CDR3 covers 15 residues. Germline V gene sequence: CDR1 KGHSH, CDR2 LQKENI. The trim removed 4 bases at V and 4 bases at J, leaving 4 bases unmatched. The CDR3 region has the DNA TGTGCCAGCTCACAAACTAGCGGGACTTACAATGAGCAGTTCTTC. It specifies CASSQTSGTYNEQFF.

The chain couples TRBV9 to TRBJ2-1; D possibly matches TRBD1 or TRBD2 (5 bases each). The CDR3 spans 16 residues. Looked up from germline, CDR1 is SGDLS and CDR2 is YYNGEE. The ends were cut back, 3 bases at V and 6 bases at J, with 19 bases in the middle. The CDR3 nucleotides read TGTGCCAGCAGCGAACTTCTAGGGGCAGGGACCAATGAGCAGTTCTTC. Translating gives CASSELLGAGTNEQFF. Drawing the rest from reference TRBV9 and TRBJ2-1, the complete variable domain is DSGVTQTPKHLITATGQRVTLRCSPRSGDLSVYWYQQSLDQGLQFLIQYYNGEERAKGNILERFSAQQFPDLHSELNLSSLELGDSALYFCASSELLGAGTNEQFFGPGTRLTVL.

This chain links TRBV13 with TRBJ2-5, with 9 bases identical to TRBD1. With V trimmed by 3 bases and J by 5 bases, 10 bases remained unmatched. This CDR3 region has 16 residues. CDR1 is PRHDT, CDR2 FYEKMQ, per germline (reference sequence). The CDR3 region is CASSFVQGQGTETQYF. CDR3 DNA sequence: TGTGCCAGCAGCTTCGTACAGGGACAGGGTACGGAGACCCAGTACTTC. The full variable domain, in which reference TRBV13 and TRBJ2-5 provide the parts outside the CDR3, is AAGVIQSPRHLIKEKRETATLKCYPIPRHDTVYWYQQGPGQDPQFLISFYEKMQSDKGSIPDRFSAQQFSDYHSELNMSSLELGDSALYFCASSFVQGQGTETQYFGPGTRLLVL.

V usage is TRBV5-8 and J usage is TRBJ2-1; either TRBD1 or TRBD2 may supply D (6 bases each). Germline CDR1 SGHTS, CDR2 YDEGEE. There are 14 residues in the CDR3. V shed 4 bases and J shed 3 bases, with 11 bases lying between them. Here the CDR3 reads CASSLRDNYNEQFF. The CDR3, as DNA: TGTGCCAGCAGCCTGCGGGACAACTACAATGAGCAGTTCTTC. The whole variable domain, filled in from reference TRBV5-8 and TRBJ2-1, reads EAGVTQSPTHLIKTRGQQATLRCSPISGHTSVYWYQQALGLGLQFLLWYDEGEERNRGNFPPRFSGRQFPNYSSELNVNALELEDSALYLCASSLRDNYNEQFFGPGTRLTVL.

The chain links TRBV29-1 to TRBJ1-3; 9 bases are a match to TRBD1. The CDR3 sequence is 14 residues long. The V segment lost 5 bases and the J segment 0 bases; nucleotides outside the gene matches: 2. The germline gives CDR1 SQVTM, CDR2 ANQGSEA. CDR3 protein: CSVQDRGSGNTIYF. In DNA, the CDR3 is TGCAGCGTTCAGGACAGGGGCTCTGGAAACACCATATATTTT.

The rearrangement joins TRBV2 to TRBJ2-5; TRBD1 matches at 7 bases. Trimming took 6 bases from V and 3 from J; bases not matched to a gene: 10. The CDR3 totals 15 residues. From germline, CDR1 is SNHLY and CDR2 FYNNEI. The CDR3 nucleotides read TGTGCCAGCAGCTACTCCGGGACAGAGAAAGAGACCCAGTACTTC. It specifies CASSYSGTEKETQYF.

The V call is TRBV7-6, the J call TRBJ1-2; D is possibly TRBD1 (5 bases). The CDR3 is 13 residues long. From germline, CDR1 is SGHVS and CDR2 FNYEAQ. Between the trimmed V and J ends, which lost 3 bases and 3 bases, there was a span of 8 bases. The CDR3 coding sequence is TGTGCCAGCAGCTTGGGGGGGGACTATGGCTACACCTTC. It codes for CASSLGGDYGYTF.

The J gene is TRBJ2-1, the V gene TRBV7-9, with unresolved D. This CDR3 has 15 residues. Germline CDR1 and CDR2: SEHNR and FQNEAQ (reference sequence). V dropped 5 bases and J dropped 6 bases, with 17 bases sitting between them. The CDR3 nucleotides are TGTGCCAGCAGCCAAGGGATTAGAATTTCCAATGAGCAGTTCTTC. It is translated as CASSQGIRISNEQFF.

V gene TRBV7-8 combines with J gene TRBJ2-7; TRBD2 matches 11 bases. Germline CDR1 reads SGHVS; CDR2 reads FQNEAQ. The CDR3 is made up of 15 amino acids. V shed 6 bases, J shed 3 bases, and the junction held 7 bases outside the gene matches. For the CDR3, the DNA is TGTGCCAGCAGGAATAGCGGGAGGGTCGACTACGAGCAGTACTTC. Translated, it gives CASRNSGRVDYEQYF. The variable domain in full, completed from reference TRBV7-8 and TRBJ2-7, reads GAGVSQSPRYKVAKRGQDVALRCDPISGHVSLFWYQQALGQGPEFLTYFQNEAQLDKSGLPSDRFFAERPEGSVSTLKIQRTQQEDSAVYLCASRNSGRVDYEQYFGPGTRLTVT.